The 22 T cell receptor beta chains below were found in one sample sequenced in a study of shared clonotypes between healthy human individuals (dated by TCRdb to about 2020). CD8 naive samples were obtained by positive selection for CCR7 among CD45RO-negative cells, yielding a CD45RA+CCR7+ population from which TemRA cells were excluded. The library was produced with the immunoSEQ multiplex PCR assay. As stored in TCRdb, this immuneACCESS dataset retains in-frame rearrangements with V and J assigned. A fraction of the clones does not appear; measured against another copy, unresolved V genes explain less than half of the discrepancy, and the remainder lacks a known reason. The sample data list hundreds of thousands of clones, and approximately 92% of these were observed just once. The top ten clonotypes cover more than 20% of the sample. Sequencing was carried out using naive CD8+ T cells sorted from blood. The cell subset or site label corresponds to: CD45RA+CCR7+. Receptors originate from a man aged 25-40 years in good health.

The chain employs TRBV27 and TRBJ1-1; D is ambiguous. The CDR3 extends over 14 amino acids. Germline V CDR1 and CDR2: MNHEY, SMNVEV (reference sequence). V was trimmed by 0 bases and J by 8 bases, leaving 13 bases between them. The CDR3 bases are TGTGCCAGCAGTTTATCGTCAGGTAAAACCGAAGCTTTCTTT. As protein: CASSLSSGKTEAFF.

The CDR3 is CASSSRFPGTGADTQYF. The CDR3 nucleotides read TGTGCCAGCAGTTCCCGATTCCCTGGAACGGGAGCAGATACGCAGTATTTT. The chain uses TRBV27 and TRBJ2-3; possible D gene TRBD2, 6 bases. V gave up 4 bases and J gave up 4 bases, with 21 bases separating them. Per the germline V gene, CDR1 is MNHEY and CDR2 is SMNVEV (reference sequence). The CDR3 covers 17 residues.

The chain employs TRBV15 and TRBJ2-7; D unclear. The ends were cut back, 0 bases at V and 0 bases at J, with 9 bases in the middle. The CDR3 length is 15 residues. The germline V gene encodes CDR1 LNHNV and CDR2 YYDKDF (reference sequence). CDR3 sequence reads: CATSRDRTSSYEQYF. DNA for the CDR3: TGTGCCACCAGCAGAGATAGGACGAGCTCCTACGAGCAGTACTTC.

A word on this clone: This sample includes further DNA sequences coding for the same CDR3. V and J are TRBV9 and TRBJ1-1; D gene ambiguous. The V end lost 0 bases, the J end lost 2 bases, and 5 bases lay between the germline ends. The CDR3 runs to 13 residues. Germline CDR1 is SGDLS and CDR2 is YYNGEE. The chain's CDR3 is CASSVGRNTEAFF. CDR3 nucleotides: TGTGCCAGCAGCGTAGGCCGAAACACTGAAGCTTTCTTT.

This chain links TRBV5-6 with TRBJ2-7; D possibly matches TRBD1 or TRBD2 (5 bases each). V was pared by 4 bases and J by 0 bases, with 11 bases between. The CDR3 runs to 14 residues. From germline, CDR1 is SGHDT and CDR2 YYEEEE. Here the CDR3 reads CASSRGTSSYEQYF. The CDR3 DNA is TGTGCCAGCAGCCGAGGGACCAGCTCCTACGAGCAGTACTTC.

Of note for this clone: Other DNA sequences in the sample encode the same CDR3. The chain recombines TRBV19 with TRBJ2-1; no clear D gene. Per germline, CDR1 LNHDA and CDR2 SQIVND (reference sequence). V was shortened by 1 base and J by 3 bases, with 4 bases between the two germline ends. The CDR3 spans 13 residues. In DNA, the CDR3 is TGTGCCAGTAGTATAGGACTCTACAATGAGCAGTTCTTC. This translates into CASSIGLYNEQFF.

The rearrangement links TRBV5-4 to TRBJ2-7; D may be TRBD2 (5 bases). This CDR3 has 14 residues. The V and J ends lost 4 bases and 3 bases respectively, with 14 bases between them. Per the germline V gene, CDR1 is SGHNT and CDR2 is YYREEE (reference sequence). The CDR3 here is CASSVVESGYEQYF. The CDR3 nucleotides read TGTGCCAGCAGCGTTGTCGAGAGCGGCTACGAGCAGTACTTC.

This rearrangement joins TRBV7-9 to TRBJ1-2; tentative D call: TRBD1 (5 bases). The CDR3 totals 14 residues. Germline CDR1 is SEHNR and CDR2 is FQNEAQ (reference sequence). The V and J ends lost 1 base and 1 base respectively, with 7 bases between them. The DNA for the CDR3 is TGTGCCAGCAGCTTAGGTCAGGGTAACTATGGCTACACCTTC. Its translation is CASSLGQGNYGYTF.

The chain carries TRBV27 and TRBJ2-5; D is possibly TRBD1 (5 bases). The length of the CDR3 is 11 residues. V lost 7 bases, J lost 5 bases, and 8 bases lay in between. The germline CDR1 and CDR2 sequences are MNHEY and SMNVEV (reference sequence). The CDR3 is CASNQGETQYF. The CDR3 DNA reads TGTGCCAGCAACCAGGGTGAGACCCAGTACTTC.

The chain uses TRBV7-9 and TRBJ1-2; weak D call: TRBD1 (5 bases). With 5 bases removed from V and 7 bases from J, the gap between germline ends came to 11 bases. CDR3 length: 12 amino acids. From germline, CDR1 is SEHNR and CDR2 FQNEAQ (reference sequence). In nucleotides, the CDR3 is TGTGCCAGCAGCACCCAGGGTGCTGGCTACACCTTC. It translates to CASSTQGAGYTF.

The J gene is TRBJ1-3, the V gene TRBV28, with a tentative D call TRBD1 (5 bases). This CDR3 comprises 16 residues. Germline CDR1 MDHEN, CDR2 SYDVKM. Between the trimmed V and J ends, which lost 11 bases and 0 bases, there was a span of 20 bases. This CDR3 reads CASWGYSANSGNTIYF. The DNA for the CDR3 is TGTGCCTCGTGGGGGTACAGCGCCAACTCTGGAAACACCATATATTTT.

CDR3 residues: CSVSMGLATDTQYF. In nucleotides, the CDR3 is TGCAGCGTCTCCATGGGGCTCGCCACAGATACGCAGTATTTT. The rearrangement links TRBV29-1 to TRBJ2-3, with D maybe TRBD1 (5 bases). Germline CDR1 and CDR2: SQVTM and ANQGSEA. CDR3 length: 14 amino acids. Between the trimmed V and J ends, which lost 6 bases and 2 bases, there was a span of 15 bases.

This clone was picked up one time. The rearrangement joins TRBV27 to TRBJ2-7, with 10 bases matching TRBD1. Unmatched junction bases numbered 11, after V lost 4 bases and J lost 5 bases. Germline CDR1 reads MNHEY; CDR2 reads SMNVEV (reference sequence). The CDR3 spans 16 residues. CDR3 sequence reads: CASSSYRDRGGDEQYF. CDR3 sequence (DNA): TGTGCCAGCAGTTCTTACCGGGACAGGGGAGGGGACGAGCAGTACTTC.

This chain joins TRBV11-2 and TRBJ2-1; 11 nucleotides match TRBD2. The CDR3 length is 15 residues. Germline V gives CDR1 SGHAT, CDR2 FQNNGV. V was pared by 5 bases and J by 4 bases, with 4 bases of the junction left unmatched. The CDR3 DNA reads TGTGCCAGCAGCCACCTAGCGGGAGGTTACAATGAGCAGTTCTTC. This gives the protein CASSHLAGGYNEQFF.

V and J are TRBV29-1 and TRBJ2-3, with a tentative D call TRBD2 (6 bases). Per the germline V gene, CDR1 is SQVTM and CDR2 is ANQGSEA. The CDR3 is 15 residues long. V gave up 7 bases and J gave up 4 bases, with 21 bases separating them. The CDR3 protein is CSATRMEGPPDTQYF. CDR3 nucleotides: TGCAGCGCGACTAGGATGGAGGGCCCTCCAGATACGCAGTATTTT.

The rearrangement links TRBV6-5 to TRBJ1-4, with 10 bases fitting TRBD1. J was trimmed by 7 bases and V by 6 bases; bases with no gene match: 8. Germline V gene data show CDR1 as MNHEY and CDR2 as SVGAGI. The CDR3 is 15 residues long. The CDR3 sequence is CASSLRDRGSEKLFF. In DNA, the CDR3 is TGTGCCAGCAGCCTCCGGGACAGGGGAAGTGAAAAACTGTTTTTT.

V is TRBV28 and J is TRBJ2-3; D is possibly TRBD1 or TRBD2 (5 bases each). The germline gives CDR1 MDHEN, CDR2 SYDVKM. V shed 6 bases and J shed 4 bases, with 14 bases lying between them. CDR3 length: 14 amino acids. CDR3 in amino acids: CASRGELGSDTQYF. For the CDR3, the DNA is TGTGCCAGCAGGGGGGAACTTGGTTCAGATACGCAGTATTTT.

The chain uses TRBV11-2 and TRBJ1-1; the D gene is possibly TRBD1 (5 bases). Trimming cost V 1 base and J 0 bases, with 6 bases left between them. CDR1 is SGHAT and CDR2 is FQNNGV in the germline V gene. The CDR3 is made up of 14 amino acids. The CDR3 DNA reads TGTGCCAGCAGCTTAGGACAGCTGAACACTGAAGCTTTCTTT. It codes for CASSLGQLNTEAFF.

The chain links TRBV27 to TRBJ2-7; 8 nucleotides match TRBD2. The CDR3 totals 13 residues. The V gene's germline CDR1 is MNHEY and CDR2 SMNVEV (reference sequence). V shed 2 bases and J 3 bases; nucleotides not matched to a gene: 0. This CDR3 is CASSLRGGYEQYF. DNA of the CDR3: TGTGCCAGCAGTTTACGGGGGGGCTACGAGCAGTACTTC.

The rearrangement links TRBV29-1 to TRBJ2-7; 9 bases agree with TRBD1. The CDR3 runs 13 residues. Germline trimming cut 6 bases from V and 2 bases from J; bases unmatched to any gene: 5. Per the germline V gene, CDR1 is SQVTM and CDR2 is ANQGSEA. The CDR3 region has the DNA TGCAGCGTATCCTGGGACAGGGCCTACGAGCAGTACTTC. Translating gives CSVSWDRAYEQYF.

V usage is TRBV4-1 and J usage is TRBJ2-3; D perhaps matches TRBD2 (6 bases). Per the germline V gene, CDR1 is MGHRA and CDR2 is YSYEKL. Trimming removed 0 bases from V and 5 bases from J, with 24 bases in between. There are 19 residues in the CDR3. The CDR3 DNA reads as TGCGCCAGCAGCCAAGAAGGAGGACTATTAGGGATGCATGGAGATACGCAGTATTTT. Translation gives CASSQEGGLLGMHGDTQYF.

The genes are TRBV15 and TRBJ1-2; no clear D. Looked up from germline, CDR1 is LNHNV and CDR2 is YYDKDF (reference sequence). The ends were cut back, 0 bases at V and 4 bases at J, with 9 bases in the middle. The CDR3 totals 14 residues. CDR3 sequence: CATSRDAQSYGYTF. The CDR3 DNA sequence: TGTGCCACCAGCAGAGATGCACAGTCCTATGGCTACACCTTC.